The 24 T cell receptor beta chains presented below share a single source sample, sequenced in a study of siplizumab effects on memory and regulatory T cells (dated by TCRdb to the late 2010s). The library was generated by the immunoSEQ multiplex PCR assay. Not all clones reach the TCRdb copy of this immuneACCESS table, which keeps in-frame sequences only. Checked studies attribute under half of the gap to unresolved V genes and leave the rest unexplained. The sample records tens of thousands of clones, 88% of which are singletons. The ten largest clones add up to 1.5% to 2% of the sample. The specimen was Tregs sorted from blood. The receptors originated from a human donor in good health.

The rearrangement links TRBV5-1 to TRBJ2-7; 7 nucleotides match TRBD1. The CDR3 loop spans 15 amino acids. With V trimmed by 3 bases and J by 1 base, 7 bases remained unmatched. Germline lookup yields CDR1 SGHRS and CDR2 YFSETQ. The CDR3 here is CASSSTGAQSYEQYF. Here the CDR3 DNA reads TGCGCCAGCAGCTCTACAGGGGCCCAGTCCTACGAGCAGTACTTC.

The chain couples TRBV6-5 to TRBJ1-2; D unresolved. V was cut by 7 bases and J by 4 bases, with 19 bases left in between. From germline, CDR1 is MNHEY and CDR2 SVGAGI. This CDR3 has 15 residues. CDR3: CASTNPSGLPYGYTF. The CDR3 nucleotides are TGTGCCAGCACCAACCCCTCGGGCCTTCCCTATGGCTACACCTTC.

The chain joins TRBV18 to TRBJ2-6; 8 bases fit TRBD1. Unmatched junction bases numbered 5, after V lost 4 bases and J lost 0 bases. The length of the CDR3 is 17 residues. The germline CDR1 and CDR2 sequences are KGHSH and LQKENI. CDR3 region: CASSQGQVTSGANVLTF. CDR3 DNA sequence: TGTGCCAGCTCACAGGGACAGGTAACCTCTGGGGCCAACGTCCTGACTTTC.

The count of this clone is one. V and J are TRBV7-2 and TRBJ2-1; TRBD1 matches at 8 bases. The CDR3 contains 16 residues. Per germline, CDR1 SGHTA and CDR2 FQGNSA. With V trimmed by 5 bases and J by 0 bases, 6 bases remained unmatched. Written as DNA, the CDR3 is TGTGCCAGCAGCCGACAGGGGCGGAGCTCCTACAATGAGCAGTTCTTC. Its translation: CASSRQGRSSYNEQFF.

The gene calls are TRBV12-5 and TRBJ1-1; maybe TRBD1 (5 bases). Germline CDR1 LGHNT, CDR2 FRNRAP. The V end lost 1 base, the J end lost 5 bases, and 17 bases lay between the germline ends. This CDR3 has 16 amino acids. CDR3 DNA sequence: TGTGCTAGTGGTTTGGGGGACTCTCGATGGGGGACTGAAGCTTTCTTT. It is translated as CASGLGDSRWGTEAFF.

This clone was counted once. This chain joins TRBV19 and TRBJ2-1; possible D gene TRBD1, 6 bases. The CDR3 sequence is 15 residues long. Germline values: CDR1 LNHDA, CDR2 SQIVND (reference sequence). The V gene lost 4 bases and the J gene lost 8 bases, with 18 bases spanning the gap. The CDR3 region has the DNA TGTGCCAGTAGTAACCGGGACACCTTTACGGATGAGCAGTTCTTC. This translates into CASSNRDTFTDEQFF.

V and J are TRBV6-6 and TRBJ2-3; 8 bases match TRBD2. With 6 bases clipped from V and 1 base from J, the junction kept 3 bases outside the gene matches. CDR1 is MNHNY, CDR2 SVGAGI, per germline (reference sequence). This CDR3 is 14 amino acids long. CDR3 in amino acids: CASRSAGGTDTQYF. Here the CDR3 DNA reads TGTGCCAGCAGATCAGCGGGAGGCACAGATACGCAGTATTTT.

This clone showed up just a few times. CDR3 nucleotide sequence: TGTGCCAGCAGGGGGACATATGGCTACACCTTC. Amino acid sequence: CASRGTYGYTF. This chain uses TRBV6-1 with TRBJ1-2; D is perhaps TRBD1 (6 bases). The CDR3 length is 11 residues. Germline V CDR1 and CDR2: MNHNS, SASEGT. The V gene lost 6 bases and the J gene lost 5 bases, with 7 bases spanning the gap.

Concerning this clone: The sample carries other DNA sequences with the same CDR3. The V call is TRBV30, the J call TRBJ2-1, with D possibly matching TRBD2 (6 bases). The CDR3 consists of 15 residues. The V gene's germline CDR1 is GTSNPN and CDR2 SVGIG (reference sequence). Trimming stripped 3 bases from V and 8 bases from J, with 20 bases between. CDR3 residues: CAWRFGGAGADEQFF. CDR3 bases: TGTGCCTGGAGGTTTGGAGGGGCGGGCGCAGATGAGCAGTTCTTC.

Remarks on this clone: Additional DNA sequences in this sample encode the identical CDR3. J is TRBJ2-1 and V is TRBV7-3; TRBD2 matches at 7 bases. V trimming: 3 bases; J trimming: 1 base; junction bases outside the gene matches: 0. Germline V gene sequence: CDR1 SGHTA, CDR2 FQGTGA. This CDR3 has 14 amino acids. CDR3: CASSFGGSYNEQFF. The CDR3 DNA reads TGTGCCAGCAGCTTCGGGGGGTCCTACAATGAGCAGTTCTTC. The full variable domain, rest sourced from reference TRBV7-3 and TRBJ2-1, is GAGVSQTPSNKVTEKGKYVELRCDPISGHTALYWYRQSLGQGPEFLIYFQGTGAADDSGLPNDRFFAVRPEGSVSTLKIQRTERGDSAVYLCASSFGGSYNEQFFGPGTRLTVL.

The gene calls are TRBV19 and TRBJ1-1, with 11 bases matching TRBD1. The CDR3 has 14 amino acids. V gave up 4 bases and J gave up 7 bases; unmatched junction bases: 5. CDR1 and CDR2 from the germline V gene are LNHDA and SQIVND (reference sequence). CDR3 in amino acids: CASSKGQGAREAFF. CDR3 nucleotides: TGTGCCAGTAGTAAAGGACAGGGGGCGCGTGAAGCTTTCTTT.

V is TRBV4-3 and J is TRBJ2-5; D unclear. The CDR3 spans 15 residues. Germline lookup yields CDR1 LGHNA and CDR2 YSLEER. V was pared by 0 bases and J by 3 bases, with 11 bases between. The CDR3 spells CASSQDLAVEETQYF. CDR3 bases: TGCGCCAGCAGCCAAGATCTCGCGGTAGAAGAGACCCAGTACTTC.

This clone was observed a handful of times. This chain links TRBV4-1 with TRBJ2-1, with 7 bases identical to TRBD2. The CDR3 sequence is 13 residues long. The J segment lost 9 bases and the V segment lost 1 base, leaving 3 bases of the junction unmatched. CDR1 is MGHRA and CDR2 is YSYEKL in the germline V gene. The CDR3 loop reads CASSQVASGEQFF. CDR3 nucleotide sequence: TGCGCCAGCAGCCAAGTTGCTAGCGGTGAGCAGTTCTTC.

The gene calls are TRBV25-1 and TRBJ2-5; no clear D. In germline, CDR1 is MGHDK, CDR2 SYGVNS. Trimming removed 3 bases at V and 2 bases at J, with 10 bases between. The CDR3 sequence is 14 residues long. CDR3: CASSEVTPQETQYF. In DNA, the CDR3 is TGTGCCAGCAGTGAGGTGACACCACAAGAGACCCAGTACTTC.

The rearrangement uses TRBV5-6 and TRBJ2-5, with D perhaps matching TRBD1 (5 bases). This CDR3 comprises 15 residues. The germline gives CDR1 SGHDT, CDR2 YYEEEE. V was shortened by 2 bases and J by 2 bases, with 13 bases between the two germline ends. CDR3 protein: CASSFPLQGQETQYF. Written as DNA, the CDR3 is TGTGCCAGCAGCTTCCCATTGCAGGGACAAGAGACCCAGTACTTC.

The gene calls are TRBV18 and TRBJ2-7, with a weak D call TRBD2 (5 bases). The CDR3 spans 14 residues. V was shortened by 3 bases and J by 7 bases, with 16 bases between the two germline ends. In germline, CDR1 is KGHSH, CDR2 LQKENI. CDR3 DNA: TGTGCCAGCTCACCTAGCGTGCCGATTAGGGAGCAGTACTTC. Translated: CASSPSVPIREQYF.

The rearrangement links TRBV25-1 to TRBJ2-5; D gene uncertain. The CDR3 consists of 12 residues. The ends were cut back, 7 bases at V and 5 bases at J, with 11 bases in the middle. Germline values: CDR1 MGHDK, CDR2 SYGVNS. This CDR3 reads CASNRDGETQYF. The DNA of the CDR3 is TGTGCCAGCAACCGCGACGGTGAGACCCAGTACTTC.

Only a few counts were recorded for this clone. The chain carries TRBV20-1 and TRBJ1-5; D not resolved. CDR3 length equals 11 residues. Germline assignment: CDR1 DFQATT and CDR2 SNEGSKA (reference sequence). The V end was cut by 0 bases, the J end by 11 bases, with 8 bases between. For the CDR3, the DNA is TGCAGTGCTAGAGAAGGCTGGGCCCAGCATTTT. Protein product: CSAREGWAQHF.

This clone was detected only once. The V and J genes are TRBV6-1 and TRBJ1-3, with 7 positions matching TRBD1. This CDR3 region has 17 residues. CDR1 and CDR2 (germline): MNHNS, SASEGT. With V trimmed by 0 bases and J by 4 bases, 9 bases remained unmatched. The CDR3 region is CASSEARGTVYGNTIYF. CDR3 nucleotide sequence: TGTGCCAGCAGTGAAGCTAGGGGGACAGTGTACGGAAACACCATATATTTT.

As DNA, the CDR3 is TGTGCCAGCAGCTTGTGGAATCCAGGACACGGGAGTCATCAGCCCCAGCATTTT. Encoded protein: CASSLWNPGHGSHQPQHF. This chain links TRBV5-6 with TRBJ1-5; TRBD1 is a possible D gene (5 bases). Germline CDR1 is SGHDT and CDR2 is YYEEEE. Trimming took 1 base from V and 5 from J, leaving 22 bases between them. This CDR3 spans 18 amino acids.

This chain uses TRBV29-1 with TRBJ2-4; D possibly corresponds to TRBD2 (6 bases). V shed 5 bases and J shed 2 bases, with 10 bases lying between them. This CDR3 has 13 residues. CDR1 and CDR2 (germline): SQVTM, ANQGSEA. DNA for the CDR3: TGCAGCGTTCGCCGGGACTCCAAAAACATTCAGTACTTC. Translated, it gives CSVRRDSKNIQYF.

A note on this clone: Other DNA sequences within the sample encode an identical CDR3. The chain combines TRBV18 with TRBJ2-7; D is undetermined. The germline V gene has CDR1 KGHSH and CDR2 LQKENI. The CDR3 is 12 amino acids. With 2 bases removed from V and 2 bases from J, the gap between germline ends came to 4 bases. CDR3 amino acids: CASSPETYEQYF. The CDR3, as DNA: TGTGCCAGCTCACCAGAAACCTACGAGCAGTACTTC.

The count of this clone is one. This chain uses TRBV6-5 with TRBJ2-5; TRBD1 matches at 8 bases. The CDR3 covers 16 residues. The V gene's germline CDR1 is MNHEY and CDR2 SVGAGI. Trimming took 2 bases from V and 4 from J; bases not matched to a gene: 9. In DNA, the CDR3 is TGTGCCAGCAGTTACGATGCAGGGGGCTTTACAGAGACCCAGTACTTC. It codes for CASSYDAGGFTETQYF.

This sequence joins TRBV6-1 and TRBJ2-2; D is perhaps TRBD1 (6 bases). Trimming left V 2 bases short and J 2 bases short, with 12 bases between. This CDR3 region has 16 residues. Germline CDR1 and CDR2: MNHNS and SASEGT. The CDR3 DNA sequence: TGTGCCAGCAGTGAACATATGGACAGCAACACCGGGGAGCTGTTTTTT. Translating gives CASSEHMDSNTGELFF.